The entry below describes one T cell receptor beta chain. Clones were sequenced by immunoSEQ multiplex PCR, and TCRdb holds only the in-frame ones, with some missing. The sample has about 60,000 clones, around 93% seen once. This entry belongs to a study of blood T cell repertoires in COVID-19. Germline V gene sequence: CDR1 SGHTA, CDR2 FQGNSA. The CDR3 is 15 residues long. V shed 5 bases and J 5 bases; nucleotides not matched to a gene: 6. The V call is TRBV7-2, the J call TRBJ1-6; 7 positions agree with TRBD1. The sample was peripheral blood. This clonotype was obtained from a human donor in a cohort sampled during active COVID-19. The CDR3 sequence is CASSPRDRDNSPLHF. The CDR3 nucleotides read TGTGCCAGCAGCCCTAGGGACAGAGATAATTCACCCCTCCACTTT.